The clone carrying this T cell receptor (beta chain) was picked up a small number of times. Its antigen is unidentified. The data originate from a study of CD8 T cells in ankylosing spondylitis. Points from the study as a whole: A TCR beta motif made of fewer than ten highly homologous variants seemed typical of ankylosing spondylitis blood.

TCRdb used MiXCR to reprocess the 5' RACE reads, holding one entry per CDR3 protein. The sample comprises 750,000 to 850,000 distinct CDR3 sequences, about an eighth of which are singletons, and 0.45% to 0.6% rests with the top ten. Germline values: CDR1 DFQATT, CDR2 SNEGSKA (reference sequence). The ends were cut back, 3 bases at V and 2 bases at J, with 14 bases in the middle. The CDR3 covers 14 residues. The chain employs TRBV20-1 and TRBJ2-7; TRBD2 is a possible D gene (5 bases). This clonotype originated in a male donor with ankylosing spondylitis. Sequences were obtained from blood, either unsorted or a sorted T cell fraction (not recorded which). DNA for the CDR3: TGCAGTGCTAGTCGGGGTCCTCCCACCTACGAGCAGTACTTC. This codes for CSASRGPPTYEQYF.